These 24 T cell receptor beta chains originate from one sample sequenced in a study of blood T cells in healthy people across ages. Together with a sample-barcoded 5' primer, a J-beta primer mix was included in a second PCR lasting about 7 to 11 cycles. TCRdb independently ran MiXCR on the 5' RACE reads; one entry per CDR3 protein. The sample has about 400,000 distinct CDR3 sequences, 45% to 60% seen once. The material sequenced was blood. The receptor source for this set is a man aged 60 to 69 in good health.

This clonotype was counted ten times or more. V gene TRBV7-9 combines with J gene TRBJ1-2; 7 positions agree with TRBD1. The CDR3 covers 18 residues. The germline V gene has CDR1 SEHNR and CDR2 FQNEAQ (reference sequence). Trimming removed 3 bases from V and 8 bases from J; junction bases left unmatched: 21. The CDR3 is CASSFRGPSVRGQRGYTF. The DNA for the CDR3 is TGTGCCAGCAGCTTCAGGGGACCGAGTGTGAGGGGGCAACGAGGCTACACCTTC.

This clonotype turned up a few times. The V call is TRBV9, the J call TRBJ2-3, with D perhaps matching TRBD2 (5 bases). V lost 3 bases, J lost 7 bases, and 12 bases lay in between. Germline CDR1 is SGDLS and CDR2 is YYNGEE. The CDR3 is 13 amino acids. CDR3 protein: CASSARTLNTQYF. DNA of the CDR3: TGTGCCAGCAGCGCTAGGACTCTTAATACGCAGTATTTT.

J is TRBJ2-5 and V is TRBV6-2 or TRBV6-3, with 7 nucleotides matching TRBD1. The junction had 13 bases not matched to a gene; V was cut back by 4 bases and J by 5 bases. CDR3 size: 16 residues. CDR1 is MNHEY and CDR2 is SVGEGT in the germline V gene. Here the CDR3 reads CASSSGGRGSYETQYF. The DNA of the CDR3 is TGTGCCAGCAGTTCAGGGGGTCGGGGATCATACGAGACCCAGTACTTC.

This chain joins TRBV5-1 and TRBJ2-4; the match to TRBD2 covers 10 bases. The J call may not be correct, given that the DNA end is closer to TRBJ2-7. Germline-derived CDR1 and CDR2 are SGHRS and YFSETQ. The length of the CDR3 is 14 residues. The CDR3 DNA reads TGCGCCAGCAGCTTGACTAGCGGGGCCCACGAGCAGTACTTC. It encodes CASSLTSGAHEQYF.

The table lists this clonotype with a few counts. The chain couples TRBV4-2 to TRBJ2-3, with D possibly being TRBD2 (7 bases). CDR3 length equals 16 residues. V was shortened by 0 bases and J by 11 bases, with 21 bases between the two germline ends. In germline, CDR1 is LGHNA, CDR2 YNFKEQ. The CDR3 here is CASSQEGGGPIMVQYF. The CDR3 coding sequence is TGTGCCAGCAGCCAAGAAGGCGGGGGCCCCATTATGGTGCAGTATTTT.

This sequence joins TRBV7-2 and TRBJ2-1, with D perhaps matching TRBD2 (5 bases). The DNA matches TRBJ2-7 better at its end, which makes the J call doubtful. This CDR3 contains 13 residues. Germline V lookup: CDR1 SGHTA, CDR2 FQGNSA. The CDR3 sequence is CASSLTSYNEQYF. The DNA for the CDR3 is TGTGCCAGCAGCTTAACTAGTTACAATGAGCAGTACTTC.

The V gene is TRBV28, the J gene TRBJ2-7, with D possibly matching TRBD1 (6 bases). The length of the CDR3 is 14 residues. CDR1 is MDHEN and CDR2 is SYDVKM in the germline V gene. Between the trimmed V and J ends, which lost 4 bases and 3 bases, there was a span of 13 bases. DNA for the CDR3: TGTGCCAGCAGTTCCGCTGGACAGCTCTACGAGCAGTACTTC. Translating it yields CASSSAGQLYEQYF.

This clonotype came up a few times. The chain carries TRBV27 and TRBJ2-1; D unresolved. The CDR3 loop spans 11 amino acids. Trimming took off 4 bases at V and 12 bases at J, with 10 bases between the two ends. Germline assignment: CDR1 MNHEY and CDR2 SMNVEV (reference sequence). Here the CDR3 DNA reads TGTGCCAGCAGTTATGGGTTTAGGCAGTTCTTC. This gives the protein CASSYGFRQFF.

The chain links TRBV18 to TRBJ2-5; tentative D call: TRBD2 (6 bases). Germline CDR1 KGHSH, CDR2 LQKENI. This CDR3 contains 16 residues. V shed 3 bases and J shed 4 bases, with 18 bases lying between them. CDR3 region: CASSPTRSLGGETQYF. CDR3 DNA sequence: TGTGCCAGCTCACCTACCCGTTCCTTGGGAGGAGAGACCCAGTACTTC.

This clonotype appeared a few times. This sequence joins TRBV20-1 and TRBJ2-7; a weak D match, TRBD2 (6 bases). The CDR3 totals 17 residues. Trimming took 1 base from V and 0 from J, leaving 19 bases between them. CDR1 is DFQATT and CDR2 is SNEGSKA in the germline V gene (reference sequence). CDR3 sequence: CSARGSLGRLVSYEQYF. For the CDR3, the DNA is TGCAGTGCTAGAGGCTCCCTAGGCCGACTAGTCTCCTACGAGCAGTACTTC.

As to this clonotype: A read error is possible here, since a much larger clone lies one base away. The gene calls are TRBV27 and TRBJ2-3, with D perhaps TRBD1 (5 bases). Per the germline V gene, CDR1 is MNHEY and CDR2 is SMNVEV (reference sequence). Trimming removed 2 bases from V and 1 base from J, with 7 bases in between. The CDR3 is 14 amino acids. The CDR3 sequence: CASSLGARTDTQYF. The CDR3 DNA reads TGTGCCAGCAGTTTAGGGGCTCGCACAGATACGCAGTATTTT.

This sequence joins TRBV20-1 and TRBJ2-3, with D uncertain. Germline CDR1 DFQATT, CDR2 SNEGSKA (reference sequence). This CDR3 has 13 amino acids. V was clipped by 3 bases and J by 0 bases, with 7 bases between them. The CDR3 protein is CSARVRSTDTQYF. Here the CDR3 DNA reads TGCAGTGCTAGGGTAAGGAGCACAGATACGCAGTATTTT.

This clonotype was found many times. Just one base apart from a much larger clone, this may be a read error. The CDR3 nucleotides read TGTGCCAGCAGTTACGCGACTAGCGGCACAGATACGCAGTATTTT. Protein sequence: CASSYATSGTDTQYF. The J gene is TRBJ2-3, the V gene TRBV6-5; 8 bases line up with TRBD2. Trimming cost V 2 bases and J 1 base; bases outside gene matches: 2. Germline loops: CDR1 MNHEY, CDR2 SVGAGI. The CDR3 sequence is 15 residues long.

This rearrangement joins TRBV6-1 to TRBJ1-2; maybe TRBD1 (6 bases). V was cut by 10 bases and J by 2 bases, with 17 bases left in between. The CDR3 consists of 14 residues. Germline V gene lookup returns CDR1 MNHNS and CDR2 SASEGT. The CDR3 region has the DNA TGTGCCACCCGTACCCCAGGGGAGAACTATGGCTACACCTTC. Protein product: CATRTPGENYGYTF.

This chain uses TRBV7-2 with TRBJ2-7; the match to TRBD2 covers 11 bases. Trimming took 4 bases from V and 7 from J; bases not matched to a gene: 9. The germline gives CDR1 SGHTA, CDR2 FQGNSA. The CDR3 is 15 amino acids. For the CDR3, the DNA is TGTGCCAGCAGCTCCACTAGCGGGAGAAACAATGAGCAGTACTTC. It is translated as CASSSTSGRNNEQYF. Based on the CDR3 plus reference TRBV7-2 and TRBJ2-7, the full variable domain is GAGVSQSPSNKVTEKGKDVELRCDPISGHTALYWYRQSLGQGLEFLIYFQGNSAPDKSGLPSDRFSAERTGGSVSTLTIQRTQQEDSAVYLCASSSTSGRNNEQYFGPGTRLTVT.

The chain combines TRBV20-1 with TRBJ2-1; D may correspond to TRBD1 or TRBD2 (5 bases each). V dropped 6 bases and J dropped 10 bases, with 22 bases sitting between them. CDR3 size: 14 residues. Germline lookup yields CDR1 DFQATT and CDR2 SNEGSKA (reference sequence). The CDR3 nucleotides are TGCAGTGCCCGGCGGACAAATCCCACGGGGGAGCAGTTCTTC. Its translation is CSARRTNPTGEQFF.

This clonotype appeared a few times. The rearrangement links TRBV20-1 to TRBJ2-7; the D call may be TRBD1 or TRBD2 (5 bases each). Between the trimmed V and J ends, which lost 6 bases and 6 bases, there was a span of 21 bases. Per germline, CDR1 DFQATT and CDR2 SNEGSKA (reference sequence). The CDR3 totals 14 residues. CDR3 amino acids: CSASKGSVNCEQYF. The CDR3 DNA sequence: TGCAGTGCGAGCAAGGGGAGTGTCAATTGCGAGCAGTACTTC.

The rearrangement uses TRBV20-1 and TRBJ2-3; TRBD2 aligns across 8 bases. This CDR3 is 15 amino acids long. With V trimmed by 2 bases and J by 5 bases, 9 bases remained unmatched. Germline V gives CDR1 DFQATT, CDR2 SNEGSKA (reference sequence). The chain's CDR3 is CSARPFSGRVDTQYF. The CDR3, as DNA: TGCAGTGCTAGACCTTTCAGCGGGAGAGTAGATACGCAGTATTTT.

The J gene is TRBJ2-1, the V gene TRBV25-1; the D gene is possibly TRBD2 (5 bases). Germline V gene sequence: CDR1 MGHDK, CDR2 SYGVNS. This CDR3 is 17 amino acids long. The germline V and J ends were trimmed by 2 bases and 4 bases, with 18 bases remaining between them. The CDR3 reads CASSELGGLATYNEQFF. CDR3 nucleotide sequence: TGTGCCAGCAGTGAACTGGGCGGGTTGGCGACGTACAATGAGCAGTTCTTC.

The chain couples TRBV12-3 or TRBV12-4 to TRBJ2-5; maybe TRBD1 (6 bases). The germline V and J ends were trimmed by 5 bases and 2 bases, with 12 bases remaining between them. The CDR3 length is 14 residues. CDR3 bases: TGTGCCAGCAGTGACAGGATCGTTCAAGAGACCCAGTACTTC. Encoded protein: CASSDRIVQETQYF.

This clonotype was seen a handful of times. The chain joins TRBV29-1 to TRBJ2-3; D gene unclear. The CDR3 spans 11 residues. Germline V gene data show CDR1 as SQVTM and CDR2 as ANQGSEA. The CDR3 DNA reads TGCAGTCTGGGAAGGTCAGATACGCAGTATTTT. Its protein is CSLGRSDTQYF.

This clonotype was counted a few times. The chain carries TRBV29-1 and TRBJ2-4; TRBD1 agrees at 7 bases. The end of the DNA aligns better with TRBJ2-7, so the J call may be wrong. Germline V lookup: CDR1 SQVTM, CDR2 ANQGSEA. The CDR3 spans 12 residues. CDR3 nucleotides: TGCAGCGTCCAAACAGGGGTCTACGAGCAGTACTTC. Translating it yields CSVQTGVYEQYF.

This clonotype was counted between two and nine times. J is TRBJ2-3 and V is TRBV12-3 or TRBV12-4; possible D gene TRBD2, 6 bases. V was shortened by 4 bases and J by 3 bases, with 20 bases between the two germline ends. The CDR3 length is 17 residues. This chain's CDR3 is CASSSGVGGFGTDTQYF. Written as DNA, the CDR3 is TGTGCCAGCAGTTCGGGGGTTGGAGGTTTTGGGACAGATACGCAGTATTTT.

This clonotype was seen a few times. The chain's CDR3 is CASSPILGTGSQETQYF. CDR3 nucleotide sequence: TGTGCCAGCAGCCCAATCTTAGGGACAGGGAGCCAAGAGACCCAGTACTTC. The chain has TRBV14 and TRBJ2-4; 9 nucleotides line up with TRBD1. The J call could be wrong; TRBJ2-5 is a better fit for the DNA end. Germline CDR1 SGHDN, CDR2 FVKESK. There are 17 residues in the CDR3.